These 30 T cell receptor beta chains share one sample of origin, sequenced in a study of blood T cell repertoires in COVID-19. The data were produced by immunoSEQ multiplex PCR, yet TCRdb's version contains in-frame clones alone and is incomplete. The sample lists 70,000 to 85,000 clones, 87% seen once, with over 2.5% in the top ten. The sequenced material came from peripheral blood. The receptors were gathered from a woman aged 50 to 60 with active or convalescent COVID-19.

The genes are TRBV19 and TRBJ2-3; 10 bases agree with TRBD1. CDR3 length equals 15 residues. The junction had 4 bases not matched to a gene; V was cut back by 7 bases and J by 0 bases. In germline, CDR1 is LNHDA, CDR2 SQIVND (reference sequence). CDR3 DNA sequence: TGTGCCAGTATGAGACAGGGGGCTAGCACAGATACGCAGTATTTT. This encodes CASMRQGASTDTQYF.

This clone counts as medium-sized. The V and J genes are TRBV30 and TRBJ1-2; D gene ambiguous. The CDR3 consists of 13 residues. Trimming pared 4 bases from V and 8 bases from J, leaving 17 bases between. In germline, CDR1 is GTSNPN, CDR2 SVGIG (reference sequence). Here the CDR3 reads CAWTTSGVGGYTF. CDR3 coding DNA: TGTGCCTGGACCACTAGTGGGGTAGGAGGCTACACCTTC.

This rearrangement joins TRBV27 to TRBJ1-6, with D unresolved. V dropped 5 bases and J dropped 10 bases, with 9 bases sitting between them. The CDR3 spans 12 residues. Germline V gene sequence: CDR1 MNHEY, CDR2 SMNVEV (reference sequence). The CDR3 loop is CASSPVNSPLHF. Here the CDR3 DNA reads TGTGCCAGCAGTCCGGTCAACTCACCCCTCCACTTT.

This CDR3 reads CASSLGWGGETQYF. The CDR3 coding sequence is TGTGCCAGCAGCTTGGGGTGGGGAGGAGAGACCCAGTACTTC. The V call is TRBV5-6, the J call TRBJ2-5; weak D call: TRBD2 (6 bases). The CDR3 spans 14 residues. Germline values: CDR1 SGHDT, CDR2 YYEEEE. Trimming cost V 0 bases and J 4 bases, with 10 bases left between them.

This sequence joins TRBV24-1 and TRBJ2-5; D not certain. Germline V gene sequence: CDR1 KGHDR, CDR2 SFDVKD. This CDR3 has 13 amino acids. V was shortened by 3 bases and J by 4 bases, with 8 bases between the two germline ends. CDR3 nucleotides: TGTGCCACCAGTGATCCCGCACTAGAGACCCAGTACTTC. The encoded protein is CATSDPALETQYF.

This chain uses TRBV7-2 with TRBJ2-1, with D maybe TRBD2 (5 bases). Germline V CDR1 and CDR2: SGHTA, FQGNSA. CDR3 length: 16 residues. Trimming took off 5 bases at V and 0 bases at J, with 14 bases between the two ends. This CDR3 is CASSPQAGSSYNEQFF. In DNA form, the CDR3 reads TGTGCCAGCAGCCCTCAGGCGGGTAGCTCCTACAATGAGCAGTTCTTC.

The chain employs TRBV2 and TRBJ1-2, with a possible D match to TRBD1 (6 bases). CDR1 is SNHLY and CDR2 is FYNNEI in the germline V gene. V shed 4 bases and J shed 0 bases, with 9 bases lying between them. The CDR3 is 14 residues long. The DNA of the CDR3 is TGTGCCAGCAGTGGGACAGAAGCTAACTATGGCTACACCTTC. Translating it yields CASSGTEANYGYTF.

The gene calls are TRBV5-8 and TRBJ2-7; tentatively, D is TRBD1 (6 bases). Germline V gives CDR1 SGHTS, CDR2 YDEGEE. The CDR3 is 15 amino acids. V was pared by 5 bases and J by 0 bases, with 15 bases between. DNA of the CDR3: TGTGCCAGCAGACGAAGGACGGACAGCTCCTACGAGCAGTACTTC. Its protein product is CASRRRTDSSYEQYF.

A few counts support this clone. The V call is TRBV29-1, the J call TRBJ2-7; the match to TRBD1 covers 9 bases. CDR3 size: 15 residues. Germline V gene lookup returns CDR1 SQVTM and CDR2 ANQGSEA. V trimming: 7 bases; J trimming: 2 bases; junction bases outside the gene matches: 12. For the CDR3, the DNA is TGCAGCGCTAAGGACAGGACAGGGGCAACCTACGAGCAGTACTTC. Its protein is CSAKDRTGATYEQYF.

The chain has TRBV18 and TRBJ1-1; D possibly corresponds to TRBD1 (6 bases). The CDR3 contains 16 residues. The germline V gene encodes CDR1 KGHSH and CDR2 LQKENI. V lost 1 base and J 6 bases, leaving 18 bases between the germline ends. The CDR3 region has the DNA TGTGCCAGCTCACCACAACCTAACAGGGTGATCCCTGAAGCTTTCTTT. Protein product: CASSPQPNRVIPEAFF.

V and J are TRBV19 and TRBJ1-1, with D tentatively TRBD1 (5 bases). The CDR3 spans 14 residues. V lost 1 base, J lost 6 bases, and 12 bases lay in between. Germline V gene lookup returns CDR1 LNHDA and CDR2 SQIVND (reference sequence). In DNA, the CDR3 is TGTGCCAGTAGTATAGGCGTCGGGGGGGCTGAAGCTTTCTTT. This translates into CASSIGVGGAEAFF.

This chain uses TRBV10-1 with TRBJ1-2; 7 bases match TRBD1. J was trimmed by 5 bases and V by 6 bases; bases with no gene match: 6. Germline V gives CDR1 WNHNN, CDR2 SYGVQD (reference sequence). This CDR3 has 13 residues. CDR3 coding DNA: TGCGCCAGCAGGAGGATCAGGGGGTATGGCTACACCTTC. Translation: CASRRIRGYGYTF.

This chain uses TRBV29-1 with TRBJ1-1, with D unresolved. This CDR3 region has 12 residues. From germline, CDR1 is SQVTM and CDR2 ANQGSEA. V was trimmed by 3 bases and J by 0 bases, leaving 5 bases between them. As DNA, the CDR3 is TGCAGCGTTGATAGTATGAACACTGAAGCTTTCTTT. Translated: CSVDSMNTEAFF. Full variable domain (missing parts from reference TRBV29-1 and TRBJ1-1): SAVISQKPSRDICQRGTSLTIQCQVDSQVTMMFWYRQQPGQSLTLIATANQGSEATYESGFVIDKFPISRPNLTFSTLTVSNMSPEDSSIYLCSVDSMNTEAFFGQGTRLTVV.

This clone occurred once. J is TRBJ2-1 and V is TRBV12-5; D perhaps matches TRBD1 (6 bases). Germline V gene data show CDR1 as LGHNT and CDR2 as FRNRAP. Trimming left V 0 bases short and J 12 bases short, with 12 bases between. This CDR3 is built from 13 residues. CDR3 coding DNA: TGTGCTAGTGGTTTGGTCCTAGGGGGTGGGCAGTTCTTC. It codes for CASGLVLGGGQFF.

V is TRBV6-6 and J is TRBJ1-6; a possible D gene is TRBD1 (5 bases). There are 15 residues in the CDR3. V lost 5 bases to trimming and J lost 7 bases, with 15 bases between them. Germline lookup yields CDR1 MNHNY and CDR2 SVGAGI (reference sequence). The CDR3 nucleotides are TGTGCCAGCAGTGACCAAGGGGCAGGGAATTCACCCCTCCACTTT. Protein: CASSDQGAGNSPLHF.

The count of this clone is one. The V call is TRBV7-9, the J call TRBJ1-4, with D maybe TRBD1 (5 bases). Trimming took 3 bases from V and 8 from J, leaving 13 bases between them. The germline gives CDR1 SEHNR, CDR2 FQNEAQ (reference sequence). The CDR3 runs 14 residues. CDR3 in amino acids: CASSFEGVREKLFF. The CDR3 DNA follows: TGTGCCAGCAGCTTTGAAGGGGTGAGGGAAAAACTGTTTTTT.

This clone was counted a single time. V gene TRBV7-9 combines with J gene TRBJ1-1; D might be TRBD1 (6 bases). This CDR3 contains 14 residues. Trimming removed 5 bases at V and 1 base at J, with 11 bases between. Germline lookup yields CDR1 SEHNR and CDR2 FQNEAQ (reference sequence). The CDR3 bases are TGTGCCAGCAGCCTCCAACAGGGGAACACTGAAGCTTTCTTT. Amino acids: CASSLQQGNTEAFF.

The chain links TRBV5-4 to TRBJ2-1, with TRBD1 matching over 7 bases. V shed 4 bases, J shed 5 bases, and the junction held 6 bases outside the gene matches. The V gene's germline CDR1 is SGHNT and CDR2 YYREEE (reference sequence). CDR3 length: 14 residues. CDR3 DNA: TGTGCCAGCAGCCGGCAAGGGACAGACAATGAGCAGTTCTTC. Its protein product is CASSRQGTDNEQFF. Complete variable domain (other parts from reference TRBV5-4 and TRBJ2-1): ETGVTQSPTHLIKTRGQQVTLRCSSQSGHNTVSWYQQALGQGPQFIFQYYREEENGRGNFPPRFSGLQFPNYSSELNVNALELDDSALYLCASSRQGTDNEQFFGPGTRLTVL.

Here the CDR3 DNA reads TGTGCCTGGACAGGGTCCAACTCCTACGAGCAGTACTTC. Amino acid sequence: CAWTGSNSYEQYF. This chain connects TRBV30 to TRBJ2-7; possibly TRBD1 for D (5 bases). V lost 4 bases, J lost 0 bases, and 10 bases lay in between. This CDR3 is 13 amino acids long. CDR1 is GTSNPN and CDR2 is SVGIG in the germline V gene (reference sequence).

The chain links TRBV5-1 to TRBJ2-7, with 8 bases matching TRBD1. Trimming took 5 bases from V and 3 from J; bases not matched to a gene: 4. The CDR3 is made up of 13 amino acids. The germline gives CDR1 SGHRS, CDR2 YFSETQ. CDR3 residues: CASRWDRLYEQYF. The CDR3 coding sequence is TGCGCCAGCAGATGGGACAGGCTCTACGAGCAGTACTTC. Drawing the rest from reference TRBV5-1 and TRBJ2-7, the complete variable domain is KAGVTQTPRYLIKTRGQQVTLSCSPISGHRSVSWYQQTPGQGLQFLFEYFSETQRNKGNFPGRFSGRQFSNSRSEMNVSTLELGDSALYLCASRWDRLYEQYFGPGTRLTVT.

The V and J genes are TRBV7-9 and TRBJ1-6; tentative D call: TRBD1 (5 bases). CDR1 SEHNR and CDR2 FQNEAQ come from the germline V gene (reference sequence). Trimming stripped 5 bases from V and 6 bases from J, with 17 bases between. This CDR3 region has 16 residues. CDR3 in DNA: TGTGCCAGCAGCCAATCTAGCGGGCAGGGTAATTCACCCCTCCACTTT. It yields the protein CASSQSSGQGNSPLHF. The full variable domain, rest sourced from reference TRBV7-9 and TRBJ1-6, is DTGVSQNPRHKITKRGQNVTFRCDPISEHNRLYWYRQTLGQGPEFLTYFQNEAQLEKSRLLSDRFSAERPKGSFSTLEIQRTEQGDSAMYLCASSQSSGQGNSPLHFGNGTRLTVT.

The chain has TRBV3-1 (or the pseudogene TRBV3-2) and TRBJ1-2, with a tentative D call TRBD1 (6 bases). Germline assignment: CDR1 LGHDT and CDR2 YNNKEL (reference sequence). Between the trimmed V and J ends, which lost 0 bases and 0 bases, there was a span of 8 bases. The CDR3 is made up of 15 amino acids. CDR3 sequence (DNA): TGTGCCAGCAGCCAAGAAGGGGGGGCTAACTATGGCTACACCTTC. This translates into CASSQEGGANYGYTF.

The count of this clone is one. The V gene is TRBV6-5, the J gene TRBJ1-6; a weak D match, TRBD1 (6 bases). The CDR3 spans 15 residues. Germline CDR1 and CDR2: MNHEY and SVGAGI. V dropped 2 bases and J dropped 9 bases, with 14 bases sitting between them. CDR3 nucleotide sequence: TGTGCCAGCAGTTACGGGGGGGCAGGTGGTTCACCCCTCCACTTT. Its protein is CASSYGGAGGSPLHF.

The V and J genes are TRBV19 and TRBJ1-2; possible D gene TRBD1, 6 bases. The CDR3 is 17 residues long. Germline V lookup: CDR1 LNHDA, CDR2 SQIVND (reference sequence). Trimming pared 5 bases from V and 2 bases from J, leaving 21 bases between. The CDR3 nucleotides are TGTGCCAGTAGTTGGGGGGGCGTCGTCTCTGAAAACTATGGCTACACCTTC. Translating it yields CASSWGGVVSENYGYTF. Variable domain in full (rest from reference TRBV19 and TRBJ1-2): DGGITQSPKYLFRKEGQNVTLSCEQNLNHDAMYWYRQDPGQGLRLIYYSQIVNDFQKGDIAEGYSVSREKKESFPLTVTSAQKNPTAFYLCASSWGGVVSENYGYTFGSGTRLTVV.

This sequence joins TRBV21-1 and TRBJ2-1; TRBD2, as called in the table, went unchecked against the DNA. TRBV21-1 is a pseudogene. The CDR3 length is 14 residues. CDR3 sequence reads: CASSKVGSRDEQFF. The CDR3 nucleotides read TGTGCCAGCAGCAAAGTCGGCTCGCGGGATGAGCAGTTCTTC.

The chain recombines TRBV6-6 with TRBJ2-3; 15 bases are shared with TRBD2. CDR3 length: 14 amino acids. The V segment lost 11 bases and the J segment 7 bases; nucleotides outside the gene matches: 7. Germline loops: CDR1 MNHNY, CDR2 SVGAGI (reference sequence). This chain's CDR3 is CAGTSGGPSNTQYF. The CDR3 nucleotides read TGTGCCGGGACTAGCGGGGGGCCCTCTAATACGCAGTATTTT.

The CDR3 bases are TGCGCCAGCAGCTTGGGATATCAAACAGGGGGTGGTGGCTACACCTTC. This encodes CASSLGYQTGGGGYTF. This sequence joins TRBV5-1 and TRBJ1-2; TRBD1 matches 8 bases. V was clipped by 0 bases and J by 7 bases; unmatched bases: 11. The CDR3 runs 16 residues. Germline CDR1 is SGHRS and CDR2 is YFSETQ.

This clone turned up a few times. V usage is TRBV4-2 and J usage is TRBJ1-5, with D maybe TRBD1 (6 bases). The length of the CDR3 is 19 residues. Germline V gives CDR1 LGHNA, CDR2 YNFKEQ. The germline V and J ends were trimmed by 8 bases and 5 bases, with 31 bases remaining between them. The CDR3 spells CASPTGRGQCECIYQPQHF. CDR3 DNA: TGTGCCAGCCCGACGGGACGAGGACAGTGCGAATGCATATATCAGCCCCAGCATTTT.

With regard to this clone: This sample also contains other DNA sequences that code for the same CDR3. The chain employs TRBV11-3 and TRBJ2-5; the match to TRBD1 covers 7 bases. CDR3 size: 14 residues. The germline V gene has CDR1 SGHNT and CDR2 YENEEA. V gave up 5 bases and J gave up 1 base; unmatched junction bases: 4. CDR3 nucleotides: TGTGCCAGCAGCCCACACAGGGGCCAAGAGACCCAGTACTTC. Residues: CASSPHRGQETQYF.

This sequence joins TRBV7-3 and TRBJ2-3; D remains unclear. V shed 3 bases and J shed 1 base, with 2 bases lying between them. CDR3 length: 12 residues. Germline values: CDR1 SGHTA, CDR2 FQGTGA. CDR3 sequence reads: CASSFGTDTQYF. CDR3 bases: TGTGCCAGCAGCTTCGGCACAGATACGCAGTATTTT. The full variable domain, its missing parts supplied by reference TRBV7-3 and TRBJ2-3, is GAGVSQTPSNKVTEKGKYVELRCDPISGHTALYWYRQSLGQGPEFLIYFQGTGAADDSGLPNDRFFAVRPEGSVSTLKIQRTERGDSAVYLCASSFGTDTQYFGPGTRLTVL.